This T cell receptor (beta chain) was observed in a study of T cell repertoires in cytomegalovirus infection. In the case of this clonotype: The target antigen is unknown.

Germline CDR1 SQVTM, CDR2 ANQGSEA. The CDR3 contains 13 residues. Trimming cost V 7 bases and J 6 bases, with 18 bases left between them. TCRdb re-called the reads with MiXCR, one entry per CDR3 protein. The sample carries roughly 130,000 distinct CDR3 sequences, 20% to 30% recorded once. The material sequenced was PBMCs, sequenced either directly or after in vitro stimulation (not recorded which). The TCR was taken from a human donor in good health (CMV status not recorded). Some clones in this sample may be carry-over from other donors' samples. The chain links TRBV29-1 to TRBJ2-5; no definite D call. The CDR3: CSGVDAQHKTQYF. Written as DNA, the CDR3 is TGCAGCGGGGTGGACGCGCAGCATAAGACCCAGTACTTC.